Listed below are T cell receptor beta chains from one sample, sequenced in a study of neurological immune-mediated disorders. Using its own MiXCR run on the 5' RACE reads, TCRdb lists one record per CDR3 protein. The sample carries under 40,000 distinct CDR3 sequences, around 6.8% recorded once. Sequencing used PBMCs. These receptors all come from a woman aged 40 to 50 in good health. Both conserved end residues are part of each CDR3. The order of the fields is V gene, clone size, J gene, D gene, CDR3 DNA, CDR3 protein. D genes are given only for firm matches. Clone size, where shown, is once, few, many, or a class for clones that have expanded.

TRBV6-1	many	TRBJ2-1	.	TGTGCCAGCAGTGAAGGGCCCGGGGAGCAGTTCTTC	CASSEGPGEQFF
TRBV4-2	.	TRBJ2-3	TRBD2	TGTGCCAGCAGCCAAGAGGCTAGCGGGCTATATACGCAGTATTTT	CASSQEASGLYTQYF
TRBV3-1	many	TRBJ1-4	TRBD1	TGTGCCAGCAGCCGAGGACAGGGAACTAATGAAAAACTGTTTTTT	CASSRGQGTNEKLFF
TRBV12-3/TRBV12-4	many	TRBJ2-1	.	TGTGCCAGCAGTCCCACTAATGAGCAGTTCTTC	CASSPTNEQFF
TRBV7-2	many	TRBJ2-3	TRBD2	TGTGCCAGCAGCCCCGGGACTAGTTTCACATCCGATACGCAGTATTTT	CASSPGTSFTSDTQYF
TRBV29-1	many	TRBJ2-2	TRBD1	TGCAGCGGTAGGACAGGGGCAAACACCGGGGAGCTGTTTTTT	CSGRTGANTGELFF
TRBV6-6	many	TRBJ1-1	.	TGTGCCAGCAGTTACCACTCGGCTAACACTGAAGCTTTCTTT	CASSYHSANTEAFF
TRBV10-3	many	TRBJ2-2	.	TGTGCCCTGAGGGACGGTAACACCGGGGAGCTGTTTTTT	CALRDGNTGELFF
TRBV3-1	.	TRBJ2-3	.	TGTGCCAGCAGCCAAGAACGCAGGACTACGCAGTATTTT	CASSQERRTTQYF
TRBV15	.	TRBJ2-7	.	TGTGCCACCAGCAGAGAAGGGGGGGATTCCTACGAGCAGTACTTC	CATSREGGDSYEQYF
TRBV9	many	TRBJ1-3	.	TGTGCCAGCAGCGTAGATGGAAACACCATATATTTT	CASSVDGNTIYF
TRBV5-6	many	TRBJ2-7	.	TGTGCCAGCAGCTTGGAAGGTCGGGGGGAGCAGTACTTC	CASSLEGRGEQYF
TRBV6-2/TRBV6-3	many	TRBJ1-5	TRBD1	TGTGCCAGCACCACTCCAAGGGGGACAGGGGTCAATCAGCCCCAGCATTTT	CASTTPRGTGVNQPQHF
TRBV9	many	TRBJ2-1	.	TGTGCCAGCAGCCCCCATGAGGCAAACAATGAGCAGTTCTTC	CASSPHEANNEQFF
TRBV5-1	many	TRBJ1-1	.	TGCGCCAGCAGCACCGGGACATGGAACACTGAAGCTTTCTTT	CASSTGTWNTEAFF
TRBV18	.	TRBJ1-1	TRBD1	TGTGCCAGCTCACGGGACAGGGAGGCTGAAGCTTTCTTT	CASSRDREAEAFF
TRBV20-1	many	TRBJ2-5	.	TGCAGTGCCTCTCGTGGCAGACAAGAGACCCAGTACTTC	CSASRGRQETQYF
TRBV3-1	many	TRBJ1-6	TRBD1	TGTGCCAGCAGCCAAGGATTGGGACAGGGCTACTCGAGAAATTCACCCCTCCACTTT	CASSQGLGQGYSRNSPLHF
TRBV7-3	many	TRBJ2-1	TRBD2	TGTGCCAGCAGCTTAATGGGGAGGGAGTCCCACAATGAGCAGTTCTTC	CASSLMGRESHNEQFF
TRBV28	many	TRBJ2-1	TRBD2	TGTGCCATCGGACTAGCGGGAGACAATGAGCAGTTCTTC	CAIGLAGDNEQFF
TRBV3-1	many	TRBJ1-5	.	TGTGCCAGCAGCCTATCCTCGGGGGTTCAGCCCCAGCATTTT	CASSLSSGVQPQHF
TRBV5-1	many	TRBJ2-3	.	TGCGCCAGCAGCCGTGCCATTAAAGATACGCAGTATTTT	CASSRAIKDTQYF
TRBV4-2	many	TRBJ2-7	.	TGTGCCAGCAGCCAAGAAGTTTGGGGGTCAACCTACGAGCAGTACTTC	CASSQEVWGSTYEQYF
TRBV4-2	many	TRBJ2-3	TRBD2	TGTGCCAGCAGCCCCTCTAGCGGGGGGGCATTTGATACGCAGTATTTT	CASSPSSGGAFDTQYF
TRBV29-1	many	TRBJ2-2	TRBD1	TGCAGCGTCGGGACAGTGATGGCCGGGGAGCTGTTTTTT	CSVGTVMAGELFF
TRBV5-1	.	TRBJ2-3	.	TGCGCCAGCAGCTGGGGCGCAGATACGCAGTATTTT	CASSWGADTQYF
TRBV5-1	many	TRBJ1-1	TRBD1	TGCGCCAGCAGCTTGGCAGGGGGTGGCACTGAAGCTTTCTTT	CASSLAGGGTEAFF
TRBV7-9	many	TRBJ1-1	.	TGTGCCAGCAGCCACTCACGGGACACTGAAGCTTTCTTT	CASSHSRDTEAFF
TRBV25-1	many	TRBJ2-5	.	TGTGCCAGCAGGGGGAGCGCGGAGACCCAGTACTTC	CASRGSAETQYF
TRBV20-1	medium-sized	TRBJ2-7	TRBD2	TGCAGTGCTAGAGATTCCCTGTTAGGGACTAGCACCTACGAGCAGTACTTC	CSARDSLLGTSTYEQYF
TRBV4-1	many	TRBJ2-7	TRBD1	TGCGCCAGCAGCCATGGGGACAGGGAAAGGTACGAGCAGTACTTC	CASSHGDRERYEQYF
TRBV12-3/TRBV12-4	many	TRBJ2-2	.	TGTGCCAGCATGGGGAACACCGGGGAGCTGTTTTTT	CASMGNTGELFF
TRBV5-3	.	TRBJ2-1	.	TGTGCCAGAAGCTCCATGGAGGCCCGTGAGCAGTTCTTC	CARSSMEAREQFF
TRBV28	many	TRBJ2-7	TRBD1	TGTGCCAGCAGGGGACAGGGGGACTCCTACGAGCAGTACTTC	CASRGQGDSYEQYF
TRBV29-1	many	TRBJ2-3	TRBD2	TGCAGCGTTGAGCAGCGGGAGGGCCCGAGGGATACGCAGTATTTT	CSVEQREGPRDTQYF
TRBV2	many	TRBJ2-2	.	TGTGCCAGCAGTACCGGGGCCGGGGAGCTGTTTTTT	CASSTGAGELFF
TRBV28	many	TRBJ2-7	.	TGTGCCAGCAGTTTGCCGGGAACCTACGAGCAGTACTTC	CASSLPGTYEQYF
TRBV15	many	TRBJ2-7	.	TGTGCCACCAGCATAGGACGGGAGAACACCTACGAGCAGTACTTC	CATSIGRENTYEQYF
TRBV28	many	TRBJ1-2	TRBD1	TGTGCCAGCAGTCTAGACAGGGTCTATGGCTACACCTTC	CASSLDRVYGYTF
TRBV3-1	many	TRBJ2-7	TRBD2	TGTGCCAGCAGAGATAGCGGGAGAAGGACCTACGAGCAGTACTTC	CASRDSGRRTYEQYF
TRBV29-1	many	TRBJ1-2	.	TGCAGCGTGGGGACCGTTTATGGCTACACCTTC	CSVGTVYGYTF
TRBV28	many	TRBJ2-3	.	TGTGCCAGCAGTCCCGGGGGTAGCGAGAGGGATACGCAGTATTTT	CASSPGGSERDTQYF
TRBV7-9	many	TRBJ1-4	.	TGTGCCAGCAGCTTCAGTTTTCCGGGTGAAAAACTGTTTTTT	CASSFSFPGEKLFF
TRBV12-3/TRBV12-4	many	TRBJ2-5	.	TGTGCCGCAGCAGGGGGGTCGCAAGAGACCCAGTACTTC	CAAAGGSQETQYF